Listed here are 23 T cell receptor beta chains from one sample, sequenced in a study of blood T cell repertoires in COVID-19. The table came from immunoSEQ multiplex PCR; TCRdb's copy has only in-frame clones and leaves some out. Of 250,000 to 350,000 clones listed, 90% are singletons. The sample was PBMCs or T cells enriched from blood (not recorded which). These receptors were taken from a man between 60 and 75 years old who had recovered from COVID-19.

The genes are TRBV29-1 and TRBJ2-2; TRBD2 is a possible D gene (6 bases). The CDR3 totals 12 residues. Germline CDR1 SQVTM, CDR2 ANQGSEA. The V end lost 7 bases, the J end lost 7 bases, and 13 bases lay between the germline ends. This CDR3 is CSGAGTYGELFF. The CDR3 DNA sequence: TGCAGCGGCGCGGGAACTTACGGGGAGCTGTTTTTT.

This clone was observed a single time. The chain is built from TRBV19 and TRBJ1-2; no definite D call. This CDR3 spans 15 amino acids. V shed 4 bases and J shed 4 bases, with 16 bases lying between them. Germline V gives CDR1 LNHDA, CDR2 SQIVND (reference sequence). DNA of the CDR3: TGTGCCAGTAGTAACCCCACTCGGGGTGGCTATGGCTACACCTTC. Translation gives CASSNPTRGGYGYTF.

The chain uses TRBV6-6 and TRBJ1-1, with 8 bases aligning to TRBD1. Unmatched junction bases numbered 7, after V lost 5 bases and J lost 5 bases. Looked up from germline, CDR1 is MNHNY and CDR2 is SVGAGI (reference sequence). The CDR3 sequence is 14 residues long. The CDR3 loop is CASSKGQEKTEAFF. The CDR3 DNA reads as TGTGCCAGCAGTAAGGGACAGGAAAAGACTGAAGCTTTCTTT.

The chain is built from TRBV2 and TRBJ1-4, with D possibly being TRBD1 (6 bases). Germline lookup yields CDR1 SNHLY and CDR2 FYNNEI. The germline V and J ends were trimmed by 5 bases and 7 bases, with 17 bases remaining between them. The CDR3 spans 15 residues. The CDR3 reads CASSRWGGAGEKLFF. As DNA, the CDR3 is TGTGCCAGCAGTCGCTGGGGGGGGGCAGGTGAAAAACTGTTTTTT. The variable domain in full, completed from reference TRBV2 and TRBJ1-4, reads EPEVTQTPSHQVTQMGQEVILRCVPISNHLYFYWYRQILGQKVEFLVSFYNNEISEKSEIFDDQFSVERPDGSNFTLKIRSTKLEDSAMYFCASSRWGGAGEKLFFGSGTQLSVL.

There are a few counts of this clone. V and J are TRBV19 and TRBJ2-7, with 9 bases aligning to TRBD2. The length of the CDR3 is 15 residues. The germline V gene has CDR1 LNHDA and CDR2 SQIVND (reference sequence). V lost 5 bases, J lost 2 bases, and 7 bases stayed unmatched. In DNA form, the CDR3 reads TGTGCCAGTAGTTACGGTTCTAGCGGGGCCTACGAGCAGTACTTC. Translating it yields CASSYGSSGAYEQYF.

CDR3 region: CASSRGQNTEAFF. In DNA, the CDR3 is TGTGCCAGCAGCCGCGGACAGAACACTGAAGCTTTCTTT. The chain links TRBV3-1 (or the pseudogene TRBV3-2) to TRBJ1-1, with D perhaps matching TRBD1 (5 bases). The CDR3 totals 13 residues. Germline CDR1 LGHDT, CDR2 YNNKEL (reference sequence). V lost 4 bases to trimming and J lost 1 base, with 7 bases between them.

On this clone itself: Other DNA variants within this sample encode the same CDR3. The chain has TRBV19 and TRBJ2-1; 9 bases match TRBD1. V lost 3 bases to trimming and J lost 2 bases; unmatched junction nucleotides: 2. CDR1 and CDR2 (germline): LNHDA, SQIVND (reference sequence). This CDR3 comprises 15 residues. As DNA, the CDR3 is TGTGCCAGTAGTATGGGACAGGGTCCCTACAATGAGCAGTTCTTC. This sequence encodes CASSMGQGPYNEQFF.

The J gene is TRBJ1-2, the V gene TRBV5-1; 7 bases align to TRBD1. Germline V CDR1 and CDR2: SGHRS, YFSETQ. The CDR3 contains 14 residues. The V gene end was trimmed by 6 bases and the J gene end by 4 bases; junction bases not matched to a gene: 9. CDR3 in DNA: TGCGCCAGCACTCGGCAGGGGGAAACCTATGGCTACACCTTC. Protein product: CASTRQGETYGYTF.

The chain recombines TRBV6-5 with TRBJ2-3; 7 nucleotides align to TRBD2. CDR1 is MNHEY and CDR2 is SVGAGI in the germline V gene. The CDR3 has 16 residues. J gave up 2 bases and V 1 base, and 6 bases lay outside the gene matches. CDR3 residues: CASSYLGGGVTDTQYF. The CDR3 DNA sequence: TGTGCCAGCAGTTACTTGGGCGGGGGAGTCACAGATACGCAGTATTTT.

The J gene is TRBJ2-1, the V gene TRBV3-1 (or the pseudogene TRBV3-2); 8 bases line up with TRBD1. The germline CDR1 and CDR2 sequences are LGHDT and YNNKEL (reference sequence). The V gene end was trimmed by 5 bases and the J gene end by 5 bases; junction bases not matched to a gene: 11. The CDR3 loop spans 16 amino acids. The CDR3 bases are TGTGCCAGCAGCTTTACCGGGACAGGTCTCAACAATGAGCAGTTCTTC. It is translated as CASSFTGTGLNNEQFF.

The chain employs TRBV19 and TRBJ1-2; 8 nucleotides agree with TRBD1. The CDR3 extends over 15 amino acids. Germline V gene sequence: CDR1 LNHDA, CDR2 SQIVND (reference sequence). The V segment lost 4 bases and the J segment 3 bases; nucleotides outside the gene matches: 7. The CDR3 spells CASSKADRAYYGYTF. In DNA form, the CDR3 reads TGTGCCAGTAGTAAAGCGGACAGGGCATACTATGGCTACACCTTC.

This chain connects TRBV15 to TRBJ1-2; D gene unclear. Trimming stripped 6 bases from V and 8 bases from J, with 19 bases between. Germline assignment: CDR1 LNHNV and CDR2 YYDKDF (reference sequence). The CDR3 sequence is 14 residues long. In DNA form, the CDR3 reads TGTGCCACCAGACCTCTAGAGAGGAGGCACGGCTACACCTTC. Translated: CATRPLERRHGYTF.

Details on this clone: One junction end disagrees with the germline gene, perhaps due to a read error. The chain combines TRBV19 with TRBJ1-5, with 9 bases aligning to TRBD1. The CDR3 has 16 amino acids. Germline-derived CDR1 and CDR2 are LNHDA and SQIVND (reference sequence). The CDR3 DNA reads TGTGCCAGTAGCATAGGGGACAGGGCGTGGAATCAGCCCCAGCATTTT. This gives the protein CASSIGDRAWNQPQHF.

This chain links TRBV7-2 with TRBJ1-1, with D uncertain. This CDR3 has 13 residues. Trimming cost V 0 bases and J 6 bases, with 8 bases left between them. Germline-derived CDR1 and CDR2 are SGHTA and FQGNSA. For the CDR3, the DNA is TGTGCCAGCAGCTTAGCGTGGAGGGCTGAAGCTTTCTTT. Translation gives CASSLAWRAEAFF.

The rearrangement joins TRBV27 to TRBJ2-3; 11 bases line up with TRBD2. CDR1 and CDR2 from the germline V gene are MNHEY and SMNVEV (reference sequence). The CDR3 runs 17 residues. V lost 5 bases to trimming and J lost 5 bases; unmatched junction nucleotides: 12. CDR3 coding DNA: TGTGCCAGCAGTCCCCGGCCTAGCGGGGGGTACGAAGATACGCAGTATTTT. It encodes CASSPRPSGGYEDTQYF.

This chain uses TRBV24-1 with TRBJ2-3, with 9 positions matching TRBD2. The length of the CDR3 is 15 residues. CDR1 is KGHDR and CDR2 is SFDVKD in the germline V gene. After removal of 4 bases from V and 3 bases from J, the junction contained 4 bases not matched to a gene. In DNA form, the CDR3 reads TGTGCCACCAGTGAGGGCGGGAGGGGTACAGATACGCAGTATTTT. Its translation is CATSEGGRGTDTQYF.

The chain links TRBV3-1 (or the pseudogene TRBV3-2) to TRBJ1-2; D perhaps matches TRBD1 (6 bases). Germline-derived CDR1 and CDR2 are LGHDT and YNNKEL (reference sequence). This CDR3 is built from 17 residues. With 4 bases removed from V and 5 bases from J, the gap between germline ends came to 23 bases. This chain's CDR3 is CASSPTQSGTKLYGYTF. The CDR3 nucleotides are TGTGCCAGCAGCCCCACCCAGAGCGGGACAAAACTGTATGGCTACACCTTC.

In its sample, this clone was seen a few times. The V call is TRBV6-2 or TRBV6-3, the J call TRBJ1-2, with TRBD1 identical over 8 bases. The CDR3 runs to 13 residues. V lost 4 bases and J lost 3; bases outside the gene matches: 1. In germline, CDR1 is MNHEY, CDR2 SVGEGT. The CDR3 coding sequence is TGTGCCAGCAGTTCGGGACAGGACTATGGCTACACCTTC. Translation gives CASSSGQDYGYTF.

This chain connects TRBV18 to TRBJ2-5; no definite D call. Per germline, CDR1 KGHSH and CDR2 LQKENI. The CDR3 sequence is 12 residues long. V was shortened by 2 bases and J by 5 bases, with 6 bases between the two germline ends. The CDR3 loop is CASSPSVETQYF. The CDR3 region has the DNA TGTGCCAGCTCACCATCTGTCGAGACCCAGTACTTC.

The chain recombines TRBV7-9 with TRBJ1-1, with TRBD1 matching over 7 bases. The CDR3 sequence is 13 residues long. V gave up 5 bases and J gave up 3 bases; unmatched junction bases: 3. Germline CDR1 and CDR2: SEHNR and FQNEAQ (reference sequence). The CDR3 DNA follows: TGTGCCAGCAGCGACACAGGGGACACTGAAGCTTTCTTT. Translating it yields CASSDTGDTEAFF.

The chain combines TRBV4-1 with TRBJ2-7; D may be TRBD1 (5 bases). The V gene lost 2 bases and the J gene lost 0 bases, with 11 bases spanning the gap. CDR3 length: 15 residues. Germline CDR1 and CDR2: MGHRA and YSYEKL. The CDR3 DNA reads as TGCGCCAGCAGCCAACAAGACAGCCTCTCCTACGAGCAGTACTTC. The encoded protein is CASSQQDSLSYEQYF.

The chain combines TRBV3-1 (or the pseudogene TRBV3-2) with TRBJ1-6, with 12 bases matching TRBD1. V dropped 2 bases and J dropped 11; count of bases not matched to a gene: 7. The germline V gene has CDR1 LGHDT and CDR2 YNNKEL (reference sequence). CDR3 length: 16 residues. CDR3: CASSQTGTGGLTPLHF. CDR3 coding DNA: TGTGCCAGCAGCCAAACCGGGACAGGGGGCTTGACACCCCTCCACTTT.

The genes are TRBV10-3 and TRBJ1-5; D is unresolved. The V end lost 3 bases, the J end lost 3 bases, and 6 bases lay between the germline ends. The CDR3 extends over 13 amino acids. CDR1 and CDR2 from the germline V gene are ENHRY and SYGVKD. The CDR3: CAISDSPNQPQHF. Written as DNA, the CDR3 is TGTGCCATCAGTGATAGCCCCAATCAGCCCCAGCATTTT.